A single sample gave rise to the 32 T cell receptor beta chains below, sequenced in a study of spatial heterogeneity in lung cancer. As for time point: sample taken at primary tumor resection. TCRdb analysed the 5' RACE reads with MiXCR anew, one entry per CDR3 protein. The table records under 7,000 distinct CDR3 sequences, less than 3.5% of them present only once. For these receptors, no antigen is known. General observations from the study: Mutation tallies in tumors tracked expanded intratumoral alpha and beta TCR counts.

Sequencing was performed on lung tumor tissue, taken at surgery. The receptors here all came from a male donor with early-stage non-small cell lung cancer.

This clonotype was seen at least ten times. The V call is TRBV11-3, the J call TRBJ2-1; D is possibly TRBD2 (6 bases). Germline V gene data show CDR1 as SGHNT and CDR2 as YENEEA. Trimming removed 0 bases at V and 7 bases at J, with 13 bases between. The CDR3 sequence is 15 residues long. The CDR3 protein is CASSLDAGGWNEQFF. Here the CDR3 DNA reads TGTGCCAGCAGCTTAGACGCAGGAGGGTGGAATGAGCAGTTCTTC.

This clonotype was picked up a small number of times. At one end, the junction sequence differs from germline, possibly due to a read error. The rearrangement joins TRBV7-8 to TRBJ1-2, with D perhaps matching TRBD1 (5 bases). The CDR3 loop spans 12 amino acids. Germline lookup yields CDR1 SGHVS and CDR2 FQNEAQ. The CDR3 here is CASSLGGYGDTF. In DNA, the CDR3 is TGTGCCAGCAGCTTAGGGGGCTATGGCGACACCTTC.

This clonotype was observed at least ten times. The chain combines TRBV20-1 with TRBJ1-2, with D possibly matching TRBD1 (5 bases). V was clipped by 0 bases and J by 6 bases, with 11 bases between them. Germline V CDR1 and CDR2: DFQATT, SNEGSKA (reference sequence). The length of the CDR3 is 13 residues. The CDR3 sequence: CSAREGGRDGYTF. CDR3 nucleotide sequence: TGCAGTGCTAGAGAGGGGGGGAGGGATGGCTACACCTTC.

This clonotype occurred a few times. Since a much larger clone is just one base distant, this may be a read error. J is TRBJ1-2 and V is TRBV7-9; the match to TRBD1 covers 9 bases. The germline V gene has CDR1 SEHNR and CDR2 FQNEAQ (reference sequence). The length of the CDR3 is 13 residues. Here the CDR3 reads CASSSGQGGPYNF. The DNA for the CDR3 is TGTGCCAGCAGCTCGGGACAGGGAGGGCCCTACAACTTC. Full variable domain (missing parts from reference TRBV7-9 and TRBJ1-2): DTGVSQNPRHKITKRGQNVTFRCDPISEHNRLYWYRQTLGQGPEFLTYFQNEAQLEKSRLLSDRFSAERPKGSFSTLEIQRTEQGDSAMYLCASSSGQGGPYNFGSGTRLTVV.

By proportion, this clonotype is medium-sized. V gene TRBV27 combines with J gene TRBJ2-3, with D unclear. Trimming stripped 5 bases from V and 2 bases from J, with 8 bases between. CDR1 is MNHEY, CDR2 SMNVEV, per germline (reference sequence). This CDR3 has 13 amino acids. The DNA for the CDR3 is TGTGCCAGCAGTCCTGACCACACAGATACGCAGTATTTT. Translation: CASSPDHTDTQYF.

This clonotype was counted a few times. The J gene is TRBJ2-7, the V gene TRBV19; 8 bases map to TRBD1. CDR3 size: 16 residues. Unmatched junction bases numbered 13, after V lost 3 bases and J lost 6 bases. Per germline, CDR1 LNHDA and CDR2 SQIVND (reference sequence). CDR3 sequence: CASSMGTPGGCAEQYF. The CDR3 DNA sequence: TGTGCCAGTAGTATGGGAACTCCAGGGGGCTGTGCCGAGCAGTACTTC. The full variable domain, rest sourced from reference TRBV19 and TRBJ2-7, is DGGITQSPKYLFRKEGQNVTLSCEQNLNHDAMYWYRQDPGQGLRLIYYSQIVNDFQKGDIAEGYSVSREKKESFPLTVTSAQKNPTAFYLCASSMGTPGGCAEQYFGPGTRLTVT.

This chain links TRBV20-1 with TRBJ1-6; 9 bases are a match to TRBD1. The germline V gene encodes CDR1 DFQATT and CDR2 SNEGSKA (reference sequence). The length of the CDR3 is 18 residues. The junction had 13 bases not matched to a gene; V was cut back by 3 bases and J by 4 bases. The CDR3 DNA reads TGCAGTGCTAGGCAGCTCCCGGGACAGGGAGGTTATAATTCACCCCTCCACTTT. Its protein is CSARQLPGQGGYNSPLHF.

This clonotype qualifies as medium-sized. The rearrangement links TRBV12-3 or TRBV12-4 to TRBJ1-3, with no clear D. Trimming cost V 6 bases and J 8 bases, with 8 bases left between them. CDR3 size: 11 residues. CDR3 protein: CASSPLHTIYF. CDR3 DNA sequence: TGTGCCAGCAGCCCGTTGCACACCATATATTTT.

This clonotype is judged medium-sized. The V gene is TRBV5-1, the J gene TRBJ1-1; 7 positions agree with TRBD1. Looked up from germline, CDR1 is SGHRS and CDR2 is YFSETQ. V was pared by 4 bases and J by 4 bases, with 16 bases of the junction left unmatched. CDR3 length equals 17 residues. This CDR3 reads CASSPNFRQGGSTEAFF. CDR3 DNA sequence: TGCGCCAGCAGCCCGAACTTTCGACAGGGCGGCAGCACTGAAGCTTTCTTT.

This clonotype was recorded at least ten times. V gene TRBV27 combines with J gene TRBJ2-7; 7 nucleotides align to TRBD1. Per the germline V gene, CDR1 is MNHEY and CDR2 is SMNVEV (reference sequence). After removal of 5 bases from V and 0 bases from J, the junction contained 7 bases not matched to a gene. This CDR3 is built from 15 residues. The CDR3 nucleotides read TGTGCCAGCAGTCCAACGGGACAGTCCTCCTACGAGCAGTACTTC. Translation: CASSPTGQSSYEQYF.

By share, this clonotype counts as medium-sized (0.01 to 0.1%). The CDR3 reads CAWSAGQGVNEQFF. CDR3 nucleotide sequence: TGTGCCTGGAGTGCCGGACAGGGGGTCAATGAGCAGTTCTTC. The chain combines TRBV30 with TRBJ2-1; 10 nucleotides align to TRBD1. The CDR3 runs to 14 residues. Germline CDR1 GTSNPN, CDR2 SVGIG (reference sequence). The ends lost 1 base at V and 6 bases at J; junction bases unmatched: 3.

The chain couples TRBV12-3 or TRBV12-4 to TRBJ2-7; 13 bases are shared with TRBD2. V trimming: 6 bases; J trimming: 0 bases; junction bases outside the gene matches: 8. The CDR3 is 17 residues long. The CDR3 DNA is TGTGCCAGCAGCCAGACTAGCGGGAGGACTAGCTCCTACGAGCAGTACTTC. Residues: CASSQTSGRTSSYEQYF.

Many counts were recorded for this clonotype. The chain is built from TRBV7-9 and TRBJ1-6; weak D call: TRBD1 (6 bases). Trimming shortened V by 5 bases and J by 5 bases, and 10 bases separated the two germline ends. This CDR3 has 14 residues. Germline V gene sequence: CDR1 SEHNR, CDR2 FQNEAQ (reference sequence). The CDR3 region is CASSLEGDNSPLHF. The CDR3 region has the DNA TGTGCCAGCAGCCTGGAGGGGGATAATTCACCCCTCCACTTT.

In this sample, this clonotype turned up many times. The chain joins TRBV2 to TRBJ2-2; no reliable D call. Trimming removed 7 bases at V and 5 bases at J, with 11 bases between. The CDR3 covers 13 residues. Germline V gene data show CDR1 as SNHLY and CDR2 as FYNNEI. The CDR3, as DNA: TGTGCCAGCATGGAGTCTTTTACCGGGGAGCTGTTTTTT. Its translation: CASMESFTGELFF.

This clonotype was recorded many times. This sequence joins TRBV4-1 and TRBJ2-5; a possible D gene is TRBD1 (8 bases). Looked up from germline, CDR1 is MGHRA and CDR2 is YSYEKL. V dropped 2 bases and J dropped 4 bases, with 14 bases sitting between them. There are 15 residues in the CDR3. Written as DNA, the CDR3 is TGCGCCAGCAGCCAATCGACAGGGGAGGGAGAGACCCAGTACTTC. Protein: CASSQSTGEGETQYF.

Of note for this clonotype: Since a much larger clone is just one base distant, this may be a read error. The chain joins TRBV13 to TRBJ1-2; no clear D. Germline V gene sequence: CDR1 PRHDT, CDR2 FYEKMQ (reference sequence). The CDR3 runs to 13 residues. The DNA for the CDR3 is TGTGCCAGCAGCTCCACCGGCAGCTATGGCTACAACTTC. Residues: CASSSTGSYGYNF.

This clonotype appeared many times. The chain has TRBV5-6 and TRBJ1-5; tentatively, D is TRBD1 (6 bases). This CDR3 is built from 16 residues. Trimming stripped 4 bases from V and 1 base from J, with 15 bases between. The germline V gene has CDR1 SGHDT and CDR2 YYEEEE. The chain's CDR3 is CASSLFRTASNQPQHF. Here the CDR3 DNA reads TGTGCCAGCAGCCTTTTCCGGACAGCCAGCAATCAGCCCCAGCATTTT.

In its sample, this clonotype is medium-sized (0.01 to 0.1%). V usage is TRBV2 and J usage is TRBJ1-2; the D is unclear. Trimming shortened V by 9 bases and J by 1 base, and 21 bases separated the two germline ends. Germline V gives CDR1 SNHLY, CDR2 FYNNEI. The length of the CDR3 is 16 residues. This chain's CDR3 is CASATRGADFNYGYTF. The CDR3, as DNA: TGTGCCAGTGCTACTCGAGGCGCAGATTTTAACTATGGCTACACCTTC.

This clonotype appeared many times. The chain links TRBV20-1 to TRBJ2-3, with 14 bases that match TRBD2. This CDR3 is 19 amino acids long. Trimming removed 0 bases from V and 0 bases from J; junction bases left unmatched: 8. CDR1 is DFQATT and CDR2 is SNEGSKA in the germline V gene (reference sequence). CDR3 bases: TGCAGTGCTAGAGACAGAATGACTAGCGGGAGGGGCAGCACAGATACGCAGTATTTT. It translates to CSARDRMTSGRGSTDTQYF.

By share of the sample, this clonotype is medium-sized. Sequence at one end of the junction differs from germline and may be a read error. The chain is built from TRBV5-1 and TRBJ2-2; D unresolved. The CDR3 has 15 amino acids. From germline, CDR1 is SGHRS and CDR2 YFSETQ. This CDR3 is CASTLQASNTGELFF. The DNA of the CDR3 is TGCGCCAGCACCTTGCAGGCATCGAACACCGGGGAGCTGTTTTTT.

The V call is TRBV6-6, the J call TRBJ2-3, with 9 bases aligning to TRBD2. J gave up 6 bases and V 2 bases, and 6 bases lay outside the gene matches. Germline values: CDR1 MNHNY, CDR2 SVGAGI (reference sequence). The length of the CDR3 is 15 residues. DNA of the CDR3: TGTGCCAGCAGTTACGGGCGGGGGGGCCCCGATACGCAGTATTTT. Amino acid sequence: CASSYGRGGPDTQYF.

This clonotype appeared a few times. CDR3 bases: TGCAGTGCTAGAGATTTGACCGGGGTGGAGACCCAGTACTTC. Protein product: CSARDLTGVETQYF. V gene TRBV20-1 combines with J gene TRBJ2-5, with D possibly TRBD2 on 5 matching bases. In germline, CDR1 is DFQATT, CDR2 SNEGSKA (reference sequence). Trimming stripped 0 bases from V and 5 bases from J, with 13 bases between. The CDR3 has 14 amino acids.

This clonotype was counted at least ten times. The chain recombines TRBV27 with TRBJ2-7, with TRBD2 matching over 11 bases. Germline values: CDR1 MNHEY, CDR2 SMNVEV (reference sequence). This CDR3 contains 15 residues. V shed 6 bases and J 1 base; nucleotides not matched to a gene: 5. This CDR3 is CASRSGTSGSYEQYF. The CDR3 coding sequence is TGTGCCAGCAGGTCCGGGACTAGCGGATCCTACGAGCAGTACTTC.

This clonotype was seen repeatedly, ten times or more. V and J are TRBV30 and TRBJ1-1; D gene uncertain. The CDR3 covers 11 residues. Germline assignment: CDR1 GTSNPN and CDR2 SVGIG (reference sequence). The V and J ends lost 1 base and 5 bases respectively, with 5 bases between them. The CDR3 sequence is CAWSEKTEAFF. CDR3 nucleotides: TGTGCCTGGAGTGAGAAGACTGAAGCTTTCTTT.

There are many counts of this clonotype. The chain links TRBV7-2 to TRBJ2-3; 8 nucleotides agree with TRBD2. V dropped 7 bases and J dropped 1; count of bases not matched to a gene: 4. Per germline, CDR1 SGHTA and CDR2 FQGNSA. CDR3 length: 14 amino acids. CDR3 nucleotides: TGTGCCAGCACCTTCGGGGGGGGCACAGATACGCAGTATTTT. It specifies CASTFGGGTDTQYF.

This clonotype counts as medium-sized. CDR3 amino acids: CASSGQQSTVISGEQYF. Here the CDR3 DNA reads TGTGCCAGCAGTGGACAACAGTCCACAGTTATTTCGGGGGAGCAGTACTTC. The J gene is TRBJ2-7, the V gene TRBV6-1, with D possibly being TRBD2 (5 bases). The CDR3 covers 17 residues. Germline-derived CDR1 and CDR2 are MNHNS and SASEGT. The V and J ends lost 4 bases and 7 bases respectively, with 26 bases between them.

This clonotype counts as medium-sized. The chain is built from TRBV5-6 and TRBJ2-5; D ambiguous. The germline CDR1 and CDR2 sequences are SGHDT and YYEEEE. The CDR3 runs to 11 residues. V shed 4 bases and J shed 1 base, with 2 bases lying between them. CDR3 DNA: TGTGCCAGCAGCCTCCAAGAGACCCAGTACTTC. Its translation: CASSLQETQYF.

This clonotype has a count of ten or more. The J gene is TRBJ2-2, the V gene TRBV4-1; 9 positions match TRBD2. The CDR3 spans 17 residues. V dropped 0 bases and J dropped 11; count of bases not matched to a gene: 13. Germline values: CDR1 MGHRA, CDR2 YSYEKL. CDR3 sequence: CASSQDAPASGKVELFF. CDR3 DNA: TGCGCCAGCAGCCAAGATGCCCCGGCTAGCGGGAAAGTAGAGCTGTTTTTT.

At least ten counts were recorded for this clonotype. The gene calls are TRBV10-3 and TRBJ2-7; D possibly corresponds to TRBD1 (5 bases). V was pared by 7 bases and J by 1 base, with 17 bases between. The CDR3 is made up of 15 amino acids. From germline, CDR1 is ENHRY and CDR2 SYGVKD. The CDR3 coding sequence is TGTGCCATCAACCCTGAAGGGGCGTCTTCCTACGAGCAGTACTTC. Translation: CAINPEGASSYEQYF.

This clonotype was observed at least ten times. The chain is built from TRBV2 and TRBJ2-7; no reliable D call. In germline, CDR1 is SNHLY, CDR2 FYNNEI. V was cut by 7 bases and J by 2 bases, with 9 bases left in between. The CDR3 sequence is 12 residues long. CDR3 in amino acids: CASKSDPYEQYF. In nucleotides, the CDR3 is TGTGCCAGCAAAAGTGACCCCTACGAGCAGTACTTC.

This clonotype was detected ten times or more. The CDR3 sequence: CASSRPGLAGDTDTQYF. In DNA form, the CDR3 reads TGTGCCAGCAGCCGCCCCGGACTAGCGGGGGACACAGATACGCAGTATTTT. This rearrangement joins TRBV7-9 to TRBJ2-3; 13 bases line up with TRBD2. With V trimmed by 5 bases and J by 2 bases, 7 bases remained unmatched. There are 17 residues in the CDR3. Per germline, CDR1 SEHNR and CDR2 FQNEAQ (reference sequence).

This clonotype occurred many times. V gene TRBV30 combines with J gene TRBJ1-1; D is unresolved. Germline loops: CDR1 GTSNPN, CDR2 SVGIG (reference sequence). V was cut by 4 bases and J by 6 bases, with 12 bases left in between. The CDR3 has 12 amino acids. The CDR3 spells CAWTSGLSEAFF. As DNA, the CDR3 is TGTGCCTGGACTTCCGGCCTCTCTGAAGCTTTCTTT.